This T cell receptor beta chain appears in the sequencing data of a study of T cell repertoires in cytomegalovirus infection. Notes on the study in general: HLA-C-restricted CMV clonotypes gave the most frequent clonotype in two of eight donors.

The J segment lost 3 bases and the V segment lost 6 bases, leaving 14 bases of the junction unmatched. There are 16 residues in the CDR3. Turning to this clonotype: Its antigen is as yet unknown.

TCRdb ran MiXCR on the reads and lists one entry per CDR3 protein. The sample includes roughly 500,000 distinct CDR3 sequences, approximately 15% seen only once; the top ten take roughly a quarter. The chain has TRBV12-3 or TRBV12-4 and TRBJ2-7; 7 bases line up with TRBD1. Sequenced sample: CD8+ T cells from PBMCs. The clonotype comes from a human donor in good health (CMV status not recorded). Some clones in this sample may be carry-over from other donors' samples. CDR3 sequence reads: CASSDTGQKELYEQYF. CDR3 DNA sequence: TGTGCCAGCAGCGACACGGGACAGAAGGAACTCTACGAGCAGTACTTC.